This TCR beta chain was captured by sequencing in a study of T cells in Graves' hyperthyroidism and ophthalmopathy. Turning to the study itself: Sampling of peripheral blood happened at initial diagnosis, prior to any treatment.

There are many counts of this clonotype. No antigen is known for it. Researchers defined stable Graves' hyperthyroidism as no ophthalmopathy progression within 18 months. Germline V gives CDR1 MNHEY, CDR2 SVGAGI. There are 14 residues in the CDR3. V lost 0 bases, J lost 6 bases, and 12 bases lay in between. Overall study findings and caveats: Most thyroid-expanded clonotypes above 0.001 were also found in blood.

There were TCR beta CDR3 regions amplified from RNA transcripts. First-round RT-PCR targeting the TCR CDR3 was performed with the HTBI primer set. From the multiplex PCR reads, TCRdb called clonotypes with MiXCR, one entry per CDR3 protein. This table has about 300,000 distinct CDR3 sequences, 16% appearing once. Input material: blood. The chain is built from TRBV6-5 and TRBJ2-7; D ambiguous. The TCR comes from a man under 40 with Graves' hyperthyroidism. CDR3 amino acids: CASSYSNRGVEQYF. The CDR3 region has the DNA TGTGCCAGCAGTTACTCGAATCGTGGGGTCGAGCAGTACTTC.